One sample yielded the 24 T cell receptor beta chains listed below, sequenced in a study of blood T cell repertoires in COVID-19. The protocol was immunoSEQ multiplex PCR, while the TCRdb copy is restricted to in-frame clones and leaves out a portion. The sample has about 200,000 clones, 83% seen once. Input material: peripheral blood. These receptors originate from a woman between 40 and 55 years old with active or convalescent COVID-19.

The chain has TRBV11-2 and TRBJ2-3, with D maybe TRBD1 (6 bases). Trimming left V 5 bases short and J 0 bases short, with 12 bases between. The CDR3 covers 15 residues. Germline CDR1 and CDR2: SGHAT and FQNNGV. CDR3 protein: CASSLAGTSTDTQYF. In nucleotides, the CDR3 is TGTGCCAGCAGCCTGGCCGGGACAAGCACAGATACGCAGTATTTT.

This CDR3 reads CATSRAGGRVAEAFF. The CDR3 DNA reads TGTGCCACCAGCAGAGCCGGGGGGCGGGTCGCTGAAGCTTTCTTT. The V call is TRBV15, the J call TRBJ1-1; tentative D call: TRBD1 (6 bases). Per germline, CDR1 LNHNV and CDR2 YYDKDF (reference sequence). This CDR3 comprises 15 residues. Trimming stripped 1 base from V and 6 bases from J, with 15 bases between.

V and J are TRBV5-1 and TRBJ1-1; D remains unclear. The CDR3 spans 13 residues. Germline lookup yields CDR1 SGHRS and CDR2 YFSETQ. Trimming took off 1 base at V and 8 bases at J, with 12 bases between the two ends. CDR3 nucleotide sequence: TGCGCCAGCAGCTTGTTTGGGAGGCAAGAAGCTTTCTTT. It yields the protein CASSLFGRQEAFF.

There are a few counts of this clone. The chain recombines TRBV2 with TRBJ1-4; 7 bases are shared with TRBD1. The CDR3 extends over 15 amino acids. Germline V gene lookup returns CDR1 SNHLY and CDR2 FYNNEI. The J segment lost 6 bases and the V segment lost 2 bases, leaving 6 bases of the junction unmatched. The CDR3 loop is CASSERQGRDEKLFF. CDR3 DNA: TGTGCCAGCAGTGAACGACAGGGTAGGGATGAAAAACTGTTTTTT.

This chain joins TRBV6-5 and TRBJ2-5; TRBD2 matches at 7 bases. Trimming removed 7 bases from V and 5 bases from J; junction bases left unmatched: 13. The germline V gene has CDR1 MNHEY and CDR2 SVGAGI. This CDR3 spans 15 amino acids. CDR3 DNA: TGTGCCAGCACCACCCGTGGGGGGGTGGAGGAGACCCAGTACTTC. Translating gives CASTTRGGVEETQYF.

The chain combines TRBV11-3 with TRBJ1-2; TRBD1 matches at 8 bases. V was pared by 8 bases and J by 2 bases, with 10 bases of the junction left unmatched. The CDR3 runs to 15 residues. The V gene's germline CDR1 is SGHNT and CDR2 YENEEA. CDR3 amino acids: CASRLTGVGNYGYTF. The DNA for the CDR3 is TGTGCCAGCCGCCTGACAGGGGTGGGCAACTATGGCTACACCTTC.

The rearrangement joins TRBV6-5 to TRBJ1-1; possible D gene TRBD1, 6 bases. V lost 7 bases and J lost 4, with 13 bases in between. The CDR3 covers 13 residues. CDR1 and CDR2 from the germline V gene are MNHEY and SVGAGI. The CDR3 reads CASKVGAGTEAFF. The CDR3 nucleotides read TGTGCCAGCAAGGTGGGGGCCGGCACTGAAGCTTTCTTT.

The J gene is TRBJ2-3, the V gene TRBV18, with 8 positions matching TRBD2. The CDR3 is 15 residues long. Germline CDR1 and CDR2: KGHSH and LQKENI. Trimming at V came to 2 bases and at J to 4 bases, leaving 5 bases not matched to a gene. The CDR3 here is CASSPTRGGADTQYF. The CDR3 DNA follows: TGTGCCAGCTCACCAACTCGGGGGGGCGCAGATACGCAGTATTTT.

The chain uses TRBV11-2 and TRBJ1-4, with TRBD1 matching over 7 bases. V lost 0 bases to trimming and J lost 15 bases; unmatched junction nucleotides: 4. Germline-derived CDR1 and CDR2 are SGHAT and FQNNGV. The CDR3 is made up of 12 amino acids. CDR3 in DNA: TGTGCCAGCAGCTTAGATCGACAGGGTTTGTTTTTT. Translating it yields CASSLDRQGLFF.

V is TRBV2 and J is TRBJ1-5, with D possibly TRBD1 on 5 matching bases. The CDR3 loop spans 13 amino acids. Germline CDR1 is SNHLY and CDR2 is FYNNEI. V shed 7 bases and J shed 7 bases, with 14 bases lying between them. In nucleotides, the CDR3 is TGTGCCAGCACAGACGGGCAGGGACAGCCCCAGCATTTT. Amino acids: CASTDGQGQPQHF.

This chain uses TRBV9 with TRBJ1-1; TRBD1 matches at 9 bases. The CDR3 length is 18 residues. V lost 3 bases, J lost 4 bases, and 16 bases stayed unmatched. The germline CDR1 and CDR2 sequences are SGDLS and YYNGEE. Written as DNA, the CDR3 is TGTGCCAGCAGCGCTTCTCGGGACAGGGAGGATTTCTTCACTGAAGCTTTCTTT. The encoded protein is CASSASRDREDFFTEAFF.

The V gene is TRBV6-1, the J gene TRBJ1-4; the D gene is possibly TRBD1 (6 bases). V was cut by 2 bases and J by 5 bases, with 15 bases left in between. This CDR3 is 16 amino acids long. Germline V lookup: CDR1 MNHNS, CDR2 SASEGT. As DNA, the CDR3 is TGTGCCAGCAGTGAATTTGCGACAGGCCCAAATGAAAAACTGTTTTTT. Protein product: CASSEFATGPNEKLFF.

The J gene is TRBJ2-2, the V gene TRBV27; tentative D call: TRBD2 (5 bases). In germline, CDR1 is MNHEY, CDR2 SMNVEV (reference sequence). V dropped 5 bases and J dropped 5 bases, with 24 bases sitting between them. This CDR3 region has 18 residues. Here the CDR3 reads CASSPTPPGVARTGELFF. The CDR3 DNA reads TGTGCCAGCAGTCCAACCCCCCCCGGGGTAGCCCGGACCGGGGAGCTGTTTTTT.

The chain uses TRBV19 and TRBJ1-5; D possibly corresponds to TRBD1 (6 bases). Germline lookup yields CDR1 LNHDA and CDR2 SQIVND (reference sequence). The CDR3 extends over 15 amino acids. The V gene lost 5 bases and the J gene lost 1 base, with 12 bases spanning the gap. This CDR3 is CASSWEGGSNQPQHF. The CDR3 DNA reads TGTGCCAGTAGTTGGGAGGGGGGAAGCAATCAGCCCCAGCATTTT.

The sample holds a few counts of this clone. This chain joins TRBV7-9 and TRBJ2-7; tentatively, D is TRBD2 (6 bases). The ends were cut back, 8 bases at V and 3 bases at J, with 14 bases in the middle. Per the germline V gene, CDR1 is SEHNR and CDR2 is FQNEAQ (reference sequence). This CDR3 comprises 13 residues. CDR3 in amino acids: CASSGGANYEQYF. CDR3 in DNA: TGTGCCAGCTCCGGAGGGGCTAACTACGAGCAGTACTTC.

The chain uses TRBV27 and TRBJ2-1, with 8 bases matching TRBD1. Germline V gene data show CDR1 as MNHEY and CDR2 as SMNVEV (reference sequence). V lost 3 bases and J lost 12; bases outside the gene matches: 13. The CDR3 loop spans 15 amino acids. CDR3 DNA sequence: TGTGCCAGCAGTTTCCGGCAGGGGGCCGACATCGGGCAGTTCTTC. This codes for CASSFRQGADIGQFF.

The gene calls are TRBV13 and TRBJ2-2; 14 nucleotides line up with TRBD2. Unmatched junction bases numbered 5, after V lost 4 bases and J lost 4 bases. This CDR3 comprises 17 residues. The germline CDR1 and CDR2 sequences are PRHDT and FYEKMQ (reference sequence). CDR3 protein: CASSWGLAGEITGELFF. The CDR3 DNA reads as TGTGCCAGCAGCTGGGGACTAGCGGGAGAAATCACCGGGGAGCTGTTTTTT.

V usage is TRBV6-5 and J usage is TRBJ1-5, with D maybe TRBD1 (6 bases). The CDR3 consists of 15 residues. Trimming removed 5 bases at V and 5 bases at J, with 16 bases between. CDR1 and CDR2 (germline): MNHEY, SVGAGI. CDR3 protein: CASSKPGHIDQPQHF. The CDR3 DNA sequence: TGTGCCAGCAGTAAACCGGGACACATAGATCAGCCCCAGCATTTT.

The chain couples TRBV7-9 to TRBJ1-4, with D maybe TRBD1 (6 bases). The germline gives CDR1 SEHNR, CDR2 FQNEAQ (reference sequence). CDR3 size: 14 residues. The germline V and J ends were trimmed by 8 bases and 3 bases, with 13 bases remaining between them. The CDR3 sequence is CASRPGHPNEKLFF. The CDR3 coding sequence is TGTGCCAGCCGCCCGGGACATCCTAATGAAAAACTGTTTTTT. The variable domain in full, with the rest retrieved from reference TRBV7-9 and TRBJ1-4, is DTGVSQNPRHKITKRGQNVTFRCDPISEHNRLYWYRQTLGQGPEFLTYFQNEAQLEKSRLLSDRFSAERPKGSFSTLEIQRTEQGDSAMYLCASRPGHPNEKLFFGSGTQLSVL.

This clone has only a few counts. The chain has TRBV3-1 (or the pseudogene TRBV3-2) and TRBJ2-1; D ambiguous. CDR1 is LGHDT and CDR2 is YNNKEL in the germline V gene (reference sequence). V lost 1 base, J lost 8 bases, and 9 bases lay in between. CDR3 size: 13 residues. CDR3 in amino acids: CASSQGIEDEQFF. The CDR3 coding sequence is TGTGCCAGCAGCCAAGGAATAGAAGATGAGCAGTTCTTC.

The chain combines TRBV14 with TRBJ2-1, with TRBD2 matching 9 bases. V lost 1 base to trimming and J lost 4 bases; unmatched junction nucleotides: 2. CDR1 is SGHDN and CDR2 is FVKESK in the germline V gene. The CDR3 extends over 15 amino acids. The CDR3 nucleotides read TGTGCCAGCAGCCAAGTAGCGGGGGCATACAATGAGCAGTTCTTC. Amino acids: CASSQVAGAYNEQFF.

The chain has TRBV28 and TRBJ2-3; 12 bases match TRBD2. CDR3 length: 15 amino acids. CDR1 MDHEN and CDR2 SYDVKM come from the germline V gene. V lost 3 bases and J lost 6; bases outside the gene matches: 4. CDR3 region: CASSFPGLAGDTQYF. CDR3 in DNA: TGTGCCAGCAGTTTCCCCGGACTAGCGGGGGATACGCAGTATTTT.

The chain is built from TRBV11-1 and TRBJ2-3; 7 bases agree with TRBD1. Germline assignment: CDR1 SGHAT and CDR2 FQDESV (reference sequence). This CDR3 contains 14 residues. Trimming cost V 2 bases and J 4 bases; bases outside gene matches: 3. This CDR3 reads CASSLRQGSDTQYF. The DNA of the CDR3 is TGTGCCAGCAGCTTAAGACAGGGCTCAGATACGCAGTATTTT. Full variable domain (rest looked up from reference TRBV11-1 and TRBJ2-3): EAEVAQSPRYKITEKSQAVAFWCDPISGHATLYWYRQILGQGPELLVQFQDESVVDDSQLPKDRFSAERLKGVDSTLKIQPAELGDSAMYLCASSLRQGSDTQYFGPGTRLTVL.

This clone was seen more than once but under ten times. The chain employs TRBV6-5 and TRBJ2-7; D is undetermined. Germline V CDR1 and CDR2: MNHEY, SVGAGI. V was pared by 0 bases and J by 0 bases, with 12 bases between. CDR3 size: 16 residues. The CDR3 reads CASSYSLAASSYEQYF. In nucleotides, the CDR3 is TGTGCCAGCAGTTACTCGCTGGCGGCGAGCTCCTACGAGCAGTACTTC.